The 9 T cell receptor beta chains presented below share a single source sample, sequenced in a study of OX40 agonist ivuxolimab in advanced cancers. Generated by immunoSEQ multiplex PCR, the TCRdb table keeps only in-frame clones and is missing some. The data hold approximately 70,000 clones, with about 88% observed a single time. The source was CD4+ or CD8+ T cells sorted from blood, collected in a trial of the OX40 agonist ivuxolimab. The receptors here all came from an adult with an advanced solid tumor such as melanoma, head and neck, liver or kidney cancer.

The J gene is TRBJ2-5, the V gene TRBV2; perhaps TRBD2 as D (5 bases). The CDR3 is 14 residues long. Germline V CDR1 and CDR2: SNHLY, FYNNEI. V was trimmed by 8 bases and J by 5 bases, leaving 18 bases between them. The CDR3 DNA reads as TGTGCCAGCGGGCTGCTAGGGAGCGGTGAGACCCAGTACTTC. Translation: CASGLLGSGETQYF.

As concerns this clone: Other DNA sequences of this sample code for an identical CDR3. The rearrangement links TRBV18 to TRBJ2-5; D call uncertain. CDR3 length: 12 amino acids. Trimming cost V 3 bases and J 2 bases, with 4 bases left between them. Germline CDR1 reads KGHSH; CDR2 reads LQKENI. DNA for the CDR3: TGTGCCAGCTCACCCTTGCAAGAGACCCAGTACTTC. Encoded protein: CASSPLQETQYF.

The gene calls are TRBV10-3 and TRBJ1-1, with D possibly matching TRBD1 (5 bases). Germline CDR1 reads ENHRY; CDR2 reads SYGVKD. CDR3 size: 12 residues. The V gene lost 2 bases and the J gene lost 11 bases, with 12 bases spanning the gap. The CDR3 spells CAISEVGEWAFF. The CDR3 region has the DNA TGTGCCATCAGTGAGGTGGGGGAGTGGGCTTTCTTT.

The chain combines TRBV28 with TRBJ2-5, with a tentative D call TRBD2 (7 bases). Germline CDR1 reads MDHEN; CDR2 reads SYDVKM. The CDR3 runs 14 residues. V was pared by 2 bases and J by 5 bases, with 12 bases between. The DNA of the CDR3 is TGTGCCAGCAGTTTAGGGGGGGCCGGGGAGACCCAGTACTTC. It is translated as CASSLGGAGETQYF. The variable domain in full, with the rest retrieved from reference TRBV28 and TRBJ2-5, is DVKVTQSSRYLVKRTGEKVFLECVQDMDHENMFWYRQDPGLGLRLIYFSYDVKMKEKGDIPEGYSVSREKKERFSLILESASTNQTSMYLCASSLGGAGETQYFGPGTRLLVL.

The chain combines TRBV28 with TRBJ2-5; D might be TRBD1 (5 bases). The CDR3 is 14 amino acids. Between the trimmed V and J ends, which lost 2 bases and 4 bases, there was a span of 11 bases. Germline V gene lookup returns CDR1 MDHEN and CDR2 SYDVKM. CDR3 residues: CASSLRQGAETQYF. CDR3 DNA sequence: TGTGCCAGCAGTTTACGGCAGGGCGCAGAGACCCAGTACTTC.

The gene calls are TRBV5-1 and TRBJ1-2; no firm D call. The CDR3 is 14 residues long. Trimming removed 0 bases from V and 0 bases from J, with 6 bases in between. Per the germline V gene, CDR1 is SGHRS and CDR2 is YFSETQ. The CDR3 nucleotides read TGCGCCAGCAGCTTGGGGTTCTCTAACTATGGCTACACCTTC. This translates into CASSLGFSNYGYTF.

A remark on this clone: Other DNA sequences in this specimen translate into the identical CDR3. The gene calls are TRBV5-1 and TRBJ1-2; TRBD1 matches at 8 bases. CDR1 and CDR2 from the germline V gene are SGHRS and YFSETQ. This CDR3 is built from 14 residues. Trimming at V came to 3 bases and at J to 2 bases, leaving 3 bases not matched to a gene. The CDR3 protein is CASSSGGANYGYTF. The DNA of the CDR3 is TGCGCCAGCAGCTCAGGGGGCGCGAACTATGGCTACACCTTC.

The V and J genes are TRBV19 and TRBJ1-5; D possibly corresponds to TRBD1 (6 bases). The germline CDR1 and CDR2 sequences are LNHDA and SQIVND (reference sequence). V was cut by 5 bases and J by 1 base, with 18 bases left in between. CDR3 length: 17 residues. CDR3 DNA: TGTGCCAGTAGTCCAACGACAGGACCCGGGAGCAATCAGCCCCAGCATTTT. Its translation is CASSPTTGPGSNQPQHF.

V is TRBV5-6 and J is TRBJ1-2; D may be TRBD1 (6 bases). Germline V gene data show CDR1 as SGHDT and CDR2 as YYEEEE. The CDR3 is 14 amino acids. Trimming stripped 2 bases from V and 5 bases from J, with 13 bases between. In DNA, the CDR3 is TGTGCCAGCAGCTTCGGCGAGGGGGGGTATGGCTACACCTTC. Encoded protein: CASSFGEGGYGYTF.